The 20 T cell receptor delta chains in this list originate from one sample, sequenced in a study of delta chains in infants with herpesvirus infections. PBMC RNA was reverse transcribed using gamma-chain- and delta-chain-specific primers. TCRdb re-identified clones in the RT-PCR reads via CATT. The table records some 3,400 delta-chain clones, about 30% of them present only once. The sample in question was peripheral blood, obtained at time point 3 of longitudinal follow-up. Every receptor here comes from a human donor who was a Ugandan infant, either HIV-exposed or HIV-unexposed (not recorded which).

By share, this clone counts as medium-sized. CDR3 bases: TGTGCTCTTGGGCCCCCAGGAGCTTCCTCCGCTGTACTGGGGGATACAAGGGCTTTCGATAAACTCATCTTT. This encodes CALGPPGASSAVLGDTRAFDKLIF. The chain links TRDV1 to TRDJ1; TRDD3 aligns across 12 bases. With V trimmed by 5 bases and J by 4 bases, 32 bases remained unmatched. Germline V gene sequence: CDR1 TSWWSYY, CDR2 QGS. CDR3 length: 24 residues.

On this clone itself: A far larger clone is only one base removed, so a read error is likely. The same CDR3 is also encoded by other DNA sequences in this sample. The V and J genes are TRDV1 and TRDJ1; 10 nucleotides agree with TRDD3. Germline V gene lookup returns CDR1 TSWWSYY and CDR2 QGS. Unmatched junction bases numbered 20, after V lost 5 bases and J lost 2 bases. This CDR3 region has 20 residues. The CDR3 region is CALGKCPYTLLGDLTDKLIF. CDR3 DNA: TGTGCTCTTGGGAAATGCCCGTACACCTTACTGGGGGATCTGACCGATAAACTCATCTTT.

This clone counts as large. The rearrangement joins TRDV2 to TRDJ2; TRDD3 agrees at 9 bases. The V gene's germline CDR1 is GEAIGNYY and CDR2 EKD. J lost 0 bases, V lost 0 bases, and 1 base had no gene match. This CDR3 region has 16 residues. The CDR3 loop is CACDTVGDTLTAQLFF. The CDR3, as DNA: TGTGCCTGTGACACCGTGGGGGATACTTTGACAGCACAACTCTTCTTT.

This clone appeared a few times. The chain has TRDV2 and TRDJ2; 13 bases match TRDD3. The germline V gene encodes CDR1 GEAIGNYY and CDR2 EKD. The CDR3 loop spans 17 amino acids. The V gene end was trimmed by 2 bases and the J gene end by 1 base; junction bases not matched to a gene: 3. CDR3 DNA sequence: TGTGCCTGTGACATACTGGGGGATACGGATTTGACAGCACAACTCTTCTTT. Translated, it gives CACDILGDTDLTAQLFF.

This clone was picked up a small number of times. V is TRDV3 and J is TRDJ3; D unresolved. The V end was cut by 3 bases, the J end by 2 bases, with 8 bases between. There are 14 residues in the CDR3. Germline V lookup: CDR1 TVYSNPD, CDR2 GDNSRS (reference sequence). CDR3 nucleotides: TGTGCCTTGACCAGTGCCTGGGACACCCGACAGATGTTTTTC. Protein product: CALTSAWDTRQMFF. Full variable domain (rest looked up from reference TRDV3 and TRDJ3): CDKVTQSSPDQTVASGSEVVLLCTYDTVYSNPDLFWYRIRPDYSFQFVFYGDNSRSEGADFTQGRFSVKHILTQKAFHLVISPVRTEDSATYYCALTSAWDTRQMFFGTGIKLFVEP.

This clone is classed as medium-sized. V and J are TRDV2 and TRDJ3; 13 nucleotides line up with TRDD3. Germline V gene data show CDR1 as GEAIGNYY and CDR2 as EKD. This CDR3 has 18 amino acids. V shed 3 bases and J 2 bases; nucleotides not matched to a gene: 3. The CDR3 region is CACDLLGDTTWDTRQMFF. CDR3 in DNA: TGTGCCTGTGACTTACTGGGGGATACGACCTGGGACACCCGACAGATGTTTTTC.

CDR3 protein: CALGENLRKVRPYRGADTDKLIF. Here the CDR3 DNA reads TGTGCTCTTGGGGAAAATCTCCGGAAGGTTAGGCCTTACCGGGGGGCTGACACCGATAAACTCATCTTT. The chain has TRDV1 and TRDJ1; TRDD3 is a possible D gene (5 bases). The CDR3 has 23 residues. V was shortened by 2 bases and J by 0 bases, with 34 bases between the two germline ends. Germline loops: CDR1 TSWWSYY, CDR2 QGS.

Remarks on this clone: This may stem from a read error, because a much larger clone lies one nucleotide away. Other DNA sequences of this sample code for an identical CDR3. The chain is built from TRDV3 and TRDJ1, with D possibly being TRDD2 (9 bases). The CDR3 runs 20 residues. Germline CDR1 TVYSNPD, CDR2 GDNSRS (reference sequence). Trimming took off 4 bases at V and 1 base at J, with 34 bases between the two ends. The CDR3 is CASLPSYRLGDTTCTDKLIF. For the CDR3, the DNA is TGTGCCTCCTTGCCTTCCTACAGGCTAGGGGATACTACGTGCACCGATAAACTCATCTTT.

This chain joins TRDV2 and TRDJ3; 11 bases agree with TRDD3. The CDR3 sequence is 18 residues long. Germline V gene data show CDR1 as GEAIGNYY and CDR2 as EKD. V trimming: 4 bases; J trimming: 5 bases; junction bases outside the gene matches: 9. CDR3 in amino acids: CACEPILGDNRDTRQMFF. Written as DNA, the CDR3 is TGTGCCTGTGAGCCTATACTGGGGGATAACCGGGACACCCGACAGATGTTTTTC.

V usage is TRDV1 and J usage is TRDJ1, with 7 bases identical to TRDD3. The CDR3 covers 21 residues. V lost 0 bases and J lost 1; bases outside the gene matches: 20. Germline V gives CDR1 TSWWSYY, CDR2 QGS. The DNA for the CDR3 is TGTGCTCTTGGGGAACTACCCTCCCTCGGTGGGGGGATTGGGGTCACCGATAAACTCATCTTT. Translating gives CALGELPSLGGGIGVTDKLIF.

This clone is medium-sized in the sample. This sequence joins TRDV1 and TRDJ1; 10 nucleotides agree with TRDD3. Trimming cost V 2 bases and J 0 bases; bases outside gene matches: 18. Germline V gene data show CDR1 as TSWWSYY and CDR2 as QGS. CDR3 length equals 21 residues. CDR3 nucleotides: TGTGCTCTTGGGGAAACTACGCTTTTGGGGGATACCGCCCTAAACACCGATAAACTCATCTTT. The encoded protein is CALGETTLLGDTALNTDKLIF.

This chain uses TRDV2 with TRDJ3, with D perhaps TRDD3 (6 bases). The CDR3 has 16 residues. The V gene's germline CDR1 is GEAIGNYY and CDR2 EKD. With 0 bases removed from V and 2 bases from J, the gap between germline ends came to 7 bases. CDR3 loop: CACDTWDTWDTRQMFF. The CDR3 coding sequence is TGTGCCTGTGACACCTGGGATACCTGGGACACCCGACAGATGTTTTTC.

This clone came up a few times. This may stem from a read error, because a much larger clone lies one nucleotide away. Other nucleotide sequences in the sample specify the same CDR3. The genes are TRDV2 and TRDJ3, with 12 bases that match TRDD3. Trimming took 0 bases from V and 0 from J; bases not matched to a gene: 5. From germline, CDR1 is GEAIGNYY and CDR2 EKD. The CDR3 runs to 20 residues. CDR3 nucleotides: TGTGCCTGTGACACCGTACTGGGGGATACTAGCTCCTGGGACACCCGACAGATGTTTTTC. Translating it yields CACDTVLGDTSSWDTRQMFF.

The rearrangement links TRDV2 to TRDJ2; 8 bases match TRDD3. This CDR3 has 16 amino acids. J was trimmed by 2 bases and V by 1 base; bases with no gene match: 5. CDR1 and CDR2 from the germline V gene are GEAIGNYY and EKD. CDR3 in DNA: TGTGCCTGTGACACGGGTGGGGGATCCTTGACAGCACAACTCTTCTTT. This codes for CACDTGGGSLTAQLFF.

The genes are TRDV1 and TRDJ1, with 12 nucleotides matching TRDD3. The CDR3 sequence is 23 residues long. J was trimmed by 3 bases and V by 3 bases; bases with no gene match: 26. Germline V gene lookup returns CDR1 TSWWSYY and CDR2 QGS. CDR3 loop: CALGDPTFSPGGYGLLKPDKLIF. The DNA of the CDR3 is TGTGCTCTTGGGGACCCTACCTTCTCTCCTGGGGGATACGGGCTTTTAAAACCCGATAAACTCATCTTT.

This clone has only a few counts. The V gene is TRDV1, the J gene TRDJ1; 11 bases align to TRDD3. Germline V lookup: CDR1 TSWWSYY, CDR2 QGS. The CDR3 sequence is 22 residues long. J was trimmed by 5 bases and V by 0 bases; bases with no gene match: 23. CDR3 loop: CALGELNYASLSGGYKTDKLIF. CDR3 DNA: TGTGCTCTTGGGGAACTTAACTACGCAAGTCTGTCTGGGGGATACAAAACAGATAAACTCATCTTT.

The chain has TRDV3 and TRDJ1; the match to TRDD3 covers 10 bases. After removal of 4 bases from V and 4 bases from J, the junction contained 45 bases not matched to a gene. CDR1 is TVYSNPD and CDR2 is GDNSRS in the germline V gene (reference sequence). The CDR3 is 26 residues long. Here the CDR3 DNA reads TGTGCCTCACTTTTGGACCTTCTCAACCTTCCTCACCTTGTACTGGGGGATTTAAGGAAAAACGATAAACTCATCTTT. This translates into CASLLDLLNLPHLVLGDLRKNDKLIF.

This clone has more than one count but fewer than ten. The chain joins TRDV1 to TRDJ1; 10 bases align to TRDD3. CDR3 length equals 25 residues. J lost 4 bases, V lost 1 base, and 33 bases had no gene match. Germline V gives CDR1 TSWWSYY, CDR2 QGS. The CDR3 protein is CALGERRTYKVLLLVYWGMLDKLIF. Here the CDR3 DNA reads TGTGCTCTTGGGGAACGAAGGACCTATAAAGTCCTACTCCTTGTGTACTGGGGGATGCTCGATAAACTCATCTTT.

V is TRDV1 and J is TRDJ1; 8 bases match TRDD3. Trimming at V came to 0 bases and at J to 0 bases, leaving 27 bases not matched to a gene. From germline, CDR1 is TSWWSYY and CDR2 QGS. The CDR3 extends over 24 amino acids. CDR3 coding DNA: TGTGCTCTTGGGGAACTAAGGTCGCAAAAAAGGTACTGGGGGGATTTCGAGTACACCGATAAACTCATCTTT. Translating it yields CALGELRSQKRYWGDFEYTDKLIF.

This clone ranks as medium-sized (0.01 to 0.1%). V gene TRAV23/DV6 combines with J gene TRDJ2; D gene ambiguous. This CDR3 has 13 residues. The germline V gene encodes CDR1 NTAFDY and CDR2 IRPDVSE (reference sequence). The V end was cut by 4 bases, the J end by 7 bases, with 14 bases between. DNA of the CDR3: TGTGCAGCATCACATACCCGGCGAGCACAACTCTTCTTT. Its translation: CAASHTRRAQLFF.